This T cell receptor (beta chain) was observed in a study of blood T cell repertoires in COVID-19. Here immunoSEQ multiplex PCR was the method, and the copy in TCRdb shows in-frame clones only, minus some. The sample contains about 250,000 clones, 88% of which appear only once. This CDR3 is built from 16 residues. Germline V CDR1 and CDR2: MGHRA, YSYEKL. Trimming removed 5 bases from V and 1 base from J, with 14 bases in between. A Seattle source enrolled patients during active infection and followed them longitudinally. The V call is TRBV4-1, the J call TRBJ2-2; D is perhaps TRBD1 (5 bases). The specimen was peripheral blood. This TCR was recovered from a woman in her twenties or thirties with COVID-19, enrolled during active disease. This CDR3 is CASSSRAQGNTGELFF. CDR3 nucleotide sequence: TGCGCCAGCAGCTCAAGGGCGCAGGGGAACACCGGGGAGCTGTTTTTT.